This TCR beta chain is drawn from a study of blood T cell repertoires in COVID-19. Study summary: Samples taken during acute and convalescent COVID-19 were collected in the United States, Italy and Spain.

CDR3 length equals 17 residues. J gave up 8 bases and V 9 bases, and 18 bases lay outside the gene matches. Germline V gene lookup returns CDR1 SNHLY and CDR2 FYNNEI. In the authors' workflow: Scientists estimated how many nucleated cells there were by amplifying reference gene primers. Profiled with immunoSEQ multiplex PCR; TCRdb holds only in-frame clones, not every one. That table gives V, J and clone size, and the DNA gave D and trimming. Of around 32,000 clones in the sample, 80% to 90% were seen once. V usage is TRBV2 and J usage is TRBJ2-1; 11 nucleotides line up with TRBD2. The sequenced sample was peripheral blood. The sequence came from a woman aged 80 or older with active or convalescent COVID-19. CDR3 nucleotides: TGTGCCAGTCAAGTCAGACTAGCGGGGCCACCGGGGGATGAGCAGTTCTTC. This codes for CASQVRLAGPPGDEQFF.